Listed here is a single T cell receptor beta chain. Its target is not known. TCRdb re-called the reads with MiXCR, one entry per CDR3 protein. The sample lists under 600,000 distinct CDR3 sequences; 16% were seen once. The germline gives CDR1 LGHDT, CDR2 YNNKEL (reference sequence). V gave up 4 bases and J gave up 9 bases, with 18 bases separating them. This CDR3 has 14 residues. The data originate from a study of T cell repertoires in cytomegalovirus infection. Study results and limitations: Cumulative public TCR beta family frequency identified carriers of CMV plus the relevant HLA. Clonotypes of TCR beta that were HLA-C-restricted and CMV-specific dominated the ex vivo response.

This sequence joins TRBV3-1 and TRBJ2-5, with D perhaps TRBD1 or TRBD2 (5 bases each). The sample consisted of CD8+ T cells from PBMCs. The clonotype comes from a human donor in good health (CMV status not recorded). Some clones in this sample may be carry-over from other donors' samples. In DNA form, the CDR3 reads TGTGCCAGCAGCCGAAGGACACGGGTGGGGGCCCAGTACTTC. It translates to CASSRRTRVGAQYF.